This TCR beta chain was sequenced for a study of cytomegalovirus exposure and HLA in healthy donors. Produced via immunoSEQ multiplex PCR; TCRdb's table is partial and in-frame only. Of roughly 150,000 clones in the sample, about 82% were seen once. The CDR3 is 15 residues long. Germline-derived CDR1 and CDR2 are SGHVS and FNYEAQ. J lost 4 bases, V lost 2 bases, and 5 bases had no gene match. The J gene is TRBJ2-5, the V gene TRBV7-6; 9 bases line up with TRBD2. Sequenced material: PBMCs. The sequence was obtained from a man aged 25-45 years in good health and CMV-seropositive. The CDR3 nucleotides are TGTGCCAGCAGCTTAAATAGCGGGGGAGGAGAGACCCAGTACTTC. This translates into CASSLNSGGGETQYF.